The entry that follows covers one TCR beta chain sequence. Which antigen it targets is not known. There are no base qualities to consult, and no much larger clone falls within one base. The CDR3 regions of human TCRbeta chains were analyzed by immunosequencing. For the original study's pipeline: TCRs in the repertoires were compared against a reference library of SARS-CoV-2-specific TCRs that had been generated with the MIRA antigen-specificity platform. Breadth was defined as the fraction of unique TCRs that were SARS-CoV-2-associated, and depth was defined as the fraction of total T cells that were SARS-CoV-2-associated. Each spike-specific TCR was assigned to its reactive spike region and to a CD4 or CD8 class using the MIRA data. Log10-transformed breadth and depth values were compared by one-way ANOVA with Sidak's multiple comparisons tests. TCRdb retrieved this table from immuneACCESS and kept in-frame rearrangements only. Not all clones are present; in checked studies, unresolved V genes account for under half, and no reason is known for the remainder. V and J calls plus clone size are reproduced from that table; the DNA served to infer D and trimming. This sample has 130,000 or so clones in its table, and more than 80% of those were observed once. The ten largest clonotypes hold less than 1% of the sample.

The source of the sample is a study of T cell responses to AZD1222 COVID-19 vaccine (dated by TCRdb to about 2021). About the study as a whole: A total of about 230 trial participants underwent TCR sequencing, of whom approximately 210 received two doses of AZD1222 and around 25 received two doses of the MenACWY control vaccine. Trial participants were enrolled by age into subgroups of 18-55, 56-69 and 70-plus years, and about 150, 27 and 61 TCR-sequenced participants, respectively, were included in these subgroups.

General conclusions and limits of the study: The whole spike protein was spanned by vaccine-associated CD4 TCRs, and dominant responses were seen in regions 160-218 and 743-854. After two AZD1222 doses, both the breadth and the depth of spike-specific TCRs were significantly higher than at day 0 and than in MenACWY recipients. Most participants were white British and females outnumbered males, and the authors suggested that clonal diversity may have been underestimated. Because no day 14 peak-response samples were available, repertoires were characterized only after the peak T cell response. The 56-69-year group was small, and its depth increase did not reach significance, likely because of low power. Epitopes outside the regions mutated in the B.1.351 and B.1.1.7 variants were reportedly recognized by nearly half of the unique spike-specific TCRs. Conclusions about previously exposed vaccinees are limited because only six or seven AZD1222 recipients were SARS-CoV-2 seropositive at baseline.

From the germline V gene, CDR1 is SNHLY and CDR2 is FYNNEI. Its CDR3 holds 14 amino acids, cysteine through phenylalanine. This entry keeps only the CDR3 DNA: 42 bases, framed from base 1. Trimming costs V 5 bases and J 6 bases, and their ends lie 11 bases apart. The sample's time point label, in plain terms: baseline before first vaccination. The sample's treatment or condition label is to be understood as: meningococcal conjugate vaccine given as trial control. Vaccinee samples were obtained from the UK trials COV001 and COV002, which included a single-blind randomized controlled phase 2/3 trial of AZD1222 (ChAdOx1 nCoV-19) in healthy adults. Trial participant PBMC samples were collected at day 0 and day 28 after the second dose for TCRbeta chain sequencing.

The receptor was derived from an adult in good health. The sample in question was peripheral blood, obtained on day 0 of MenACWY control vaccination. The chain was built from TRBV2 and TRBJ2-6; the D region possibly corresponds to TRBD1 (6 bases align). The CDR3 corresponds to CASSWAGAANVLTF. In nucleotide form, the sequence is TGTGCCAGCAGTTGGGCAGGGGCGGCCAACGTCCTGACTTTC.